A selection of T cell receptor beta chains follows, all from one sample in a study of cytomegalovirus exposure and HLA in healthy donors. Generated by immunoSEQ multiplex PCR, the TCRdb table keeps only in-frame clones and is missing some. The sample lists about 110,000 clones; 70% were seen once. Source material: PBMCs. Receptor source: a man in his forties in good health and CMV-seropositive. Both conserved end residues are part of each CDR3. A D gene is named only where the DNA matches it firmly. The size field is filled for only some rows; it gives once, few, many or a size class.

cdr3_length	clone_size	d_call	j_call	v_call	cdr3_nt	cdr3_aa
18	NA	TRBD2	TRBJ2-3	TRBV11-2	TGTGCCAGCAGCTTAGTCAGTCTACAAGCGGGAGGGCCAGATACGCAGTATTTT	CASSLVSLQAGGPDTQYF
15	NA	TRBD1	TRBJ1-5	TRBV7-2	TGTGCCAGCAGCCCTTCAGGACAGGGGAATCAGCCCCAGCATTTT	CASSPSGQGNQPQHF
13	NA	NA	TRBJ1-2	TRBV29-1	TGCAGCGTTGATTTGGGGGGAAGCTATGGCTACACCTTC	CSVDLGGSYGYTF
14	NA	TRBD1	TRBJ2-2	TRBV7-3	TGTGCCAGCAGCTTTGTGACAGGGACCGGGGAGCTGTTTTTT	CASSFVTGTGELFF
15	few	NA	TRBJ1-4	TRBV13	TGTGCCAGCAGCGGACTGGGGGCCCTCCGAGAAAAACTGTTTTTT	CASSGLGALREKLFF
15	NA	TRBD2	TRBJ2-3	TRBV9	TGTGCCAGCAGCGTAGTAGCGGGAGGGGCAGATACGCAGTATTTT	CASSVVAGGADTQYF
16	NA	NA	TRBJ2-7	TRBV4-3	TGCGCCAGCAGCCAAGAAGCGCCAGTGGGTCTCTACGAGCAGTACTTC	CASSQEAPVGLYEQYF
14	NA	NA	TRBJ1-2	TRBV5-1	TGCGCCAGCAGCTCCCGGGGGGGAAACTATGGCTACACCTTC	CASSSRGGNYGYTF
15	NA	TRBD1	TRBJ1-1	TRBV19	TGTGCCAGTAGTACTTACAGGGGAATCGACACTGAAGCTTTCTTT	CASSTYRGIDTEAFF
17	NA	TRBD2	TRBJ2-1	TRBV29-1	TGCAGCGGACTGGGACTAGCGGGAGAGGGGTCCTACAATGAGCAGTTCTTC	CSGLGLAGEGSYNEQFF
13	many	TRBD2	TRBJ2-7	TRBV7-2	TGTGCCAGCAGCTTCCGGGAGGCCTACGAGCAGTACTTC	CASSFREAYEQYF
15	NA	TRBD1	TRBJ1-5	TRBV5-5	TGTGCCAGCAGCGAGTACAGGGGAGGCAATCAGCCCCAGCATTTT	CASSEYRGGNQPQHF
16	NA	NA	TRBJ1-3	TRBV19	TGTGCCAGTAGATCGATAGAGATCGGGGCTGGAAACACCATATATTTT	CASRSIEIGAGNTIYF
13	NA	NA	TRBJ1-2	TRBV9	TGTGCCAGCAGCTACTTGGGGGGGGATGGCTACACCTTC	CASSYLGGDGYTF
14	few	NA	TRBJ1-1	TRBV2	TGTGCCAGCAGTGAGGGGGGAGGTGCCACTGAAGCTTTCTTT	CASSEGGGATEAFF
14	NA	TRBD1	TRBJ1-5	TRBV5-1	TGCGCCAGCAGCGGGGGACAGAGCAATCAGCCCCAGCATTTT	CASSGGQSNQPQHF
15	NA	NA	TRBJ2-6	TRBV5-1	TGCGCCAGCAGCTTGTTGGAGTCTGGGGCCAACGTCCTGACTTTC	CASSLLESGANVLTF
14	NA	TRBD1	TRBJ2-3	TRBV9	TGTGCCAGCAGCGGGGGGACAGGGGGCGATACGCAGTATTTT	CASSGGTGGDTQYF
13	few	TRBD1	TRBJ1-1	TRBV15	TGTGCCACCAGCAGGACAGGGATCGGGGCAGCTTTCTTT	CATSRTGIGAAFF
13	few	TRBD1	TRBJ1-4	TRBV30	TGTGCCTGGGCCTGGGACAGGGATGAAAAACTGTTTTTT	CAWAWDRDEKLFF
17	NA	NA	TRBJ2-5	TRBV15	TGTGCCACCAGCAGAGTAAGGCAGGGGGGACCCCAAGAGACCCAGTACTTC	CATSRVRQGGPQETQYF
14	few	TRBD1	TRBJ1-1	TRBV7-2	TGTGCCAGCAGCTTAGAGGGACAGTCACCTGAAGCTTTCTTT	CASSLEGQSPEAFF
16	few	TRBD1	TRBJ2-7	TRBV4-3	TGCGCCAGCAGCCAAGCGGTGGGGACAGGGGGCTACGAGCAGTACTTC	CASSQAVGTGGYEQYF
14	NA	NA	TRBJ1-2	TRBV9	TGTGCCAGCAGCGTAGGTCAGGGAAGACAAACATACACCTTC	CASSVGQGRQTYTF
18	NA	TRBD1	TRBJ2-7	TRBV7-9	TGTGCCAGCAGCTTATTTTTAGTACGCGGACAGGGGTCGGACGAGCAGTACTTC	CASSLFLVRGQGSDEQYF
16	medium-sized	NA	TRBJ1-2	TRBV10-3	TGTGCCATCAGTGAGTCGGGGGGAGGAAAATACTATGGCTACACCTTC	CAISESGGGKYYGYTF
14	NA	NA	TRBJ1-2	TRBV28	TGTGCCAGCAGGGGGGACACGGCTAACTATGGCTACACCTTC	CASRGDTANYGYTF
15	NA	TRBD2	TRBJ2-1	TRBV5-6	TGTGCCAGCAGCTTGTTCGGGAGGCACGCCTATGAGCAGTTCTTC	CASSLFGRHAYEQFF
17	NA	TRBD1	TRBJ2-3	TRBV10-3	TGTGCCATCAGTGGGGGGACAGGGGAGGCACGGACAGATACGCAGTATTTT	CAISGGTGEARTDTQYF
11	NA	NA	TRBJ2-7	TRBV5-4	TGTGCCAGCAGCTCGGTCCACGAGCAGTACTTC	CASSSVHEQYF
14	NA	NA	TRBJ2-2	TRBV29-1	TGCAGCGCTAGTGCAGGGAGGAAGGACGGGGAGCTGTTTTTT	CSASAGRKDGELFF
15	NA	TRBD2	TRBJ2-3	TRBV5-4	TGTGCCAGCAGCTTGGTGACTAGCGGGACAGATACGCAGTATTTT	CASSLVTSGTDTQYF
12	NA	TRBD1	TRBJ1-1	TRBV7-9	TGTGCCAGCCAAACAGGGGAGACTGAAGCTTTCTTT	CASQTGETEAFF
14	NA	NA	TRBJ1-1	TRBV2	TGTGCCAGCAATGGTGATGCGGGAGGGACTGAAGCTTTCTTT	CASNGDAGGTEAFF
15	NA	NA	TRBJ2-1	TRBV9	TGTGCCAGCAGCGTAGGCGGAGATCTCTACAATGAGCAGTTCTTC	CASSVGGDLYNEQFF
14	NA	TRBD1	TRBJ2-1	TRBV9	TGTGCCAGCAGCGTGACGACAGGGCCAAATGAGCAGTTCTTC	CASSVTTGPNEQFF
13	NA	TRBD1	TRBJ1-1	TRBV9	TGTGCCAGCACTCCAGACAGGGCAACTGAAGCTTTCTTT	CASTPDRATEAFF
14	NA	TRBD1	TRBJ1-2	TRBV2	TGTGCCAGCAGTCCGGACAGGGTTATCTATGGCTACACCTTC	CASSPDRVIYGYTF
15	NA	NA	TRBJ2-5	TRBV19	TGTGCCAGTAGTATAGAATACCGGGAACAAGAGACCCAGTACTTC	CASSIEYREQETQYF
14	few	TRBD2	TRBJ2-1	TRBV30	TGTGCCTGGAAGGAGACGGGAGGGCCAGGTGAGCAGTTCTTC	CAWKETGGPGEQFF
16	NA	NA	TRBJ1-1	TRBV6-5	TGTGCCAGCAGTTACTTTGGGTGGCAAGGAGGGACTGAAGCTTTCTTT	CASSYFGWQGGTEAFF
15	NA	TRBD1	TRBJ2-7	TRBV4-3	TGCGCCAGCAGCCAAGATTGGCAGGGGGCGGCCGAGCAGTACTTC	CASSQDWQGAAEQYF
15	NA	NA	TRBJ1-1	TRBV4-1	TGCGCCAGCAGCCAAGAAATCCGGTCTAACACTGAAGCTTTCTTT	CASSQEIRSNTEAFF
12	NA	TRBD1	TRBJ2-7	TRBV29-1	TGCAGCGTGGGACAGGGGGCCTACGAGCAGTACTTC	CSVGQGAYEQYF
15	once	TRBD2	TRBJ2-3	TRBV5-6	TGTGCCAGCAGCCCGGGACTAGCGGGACCAGATACGCAGTATTTT	CASSPGLAGPDTQYF
15	NA	TRBD2	TRBJ2-7	TRBV9	TGTGCCAGCAGCGCCGGACTAGCGGGAGATTACGAGCAGTACTTC	CASSAGLAGDYEQYF
13	few	NA	TRBJ1-1	TRBV11-1	TGTGCCAGCAGCGCGTACTTGAACACTGAAGCTTTCTTT	CASSAYLNTEAFF
16	NA	NA	TRBJ1-4	TRBV7-2	TGTGCCAGCAGCCCCTCCCGACAGGCAACTAATGAAAAACTGTTTTTT	CASSPSRQATNEKLFF
17	NA	NA	TRBJ2-3	TRBV15	TGTGCCACCAGCAGAGATCCACCGAGCGGCTTAACAGATACGCAGTATTTT	CATSRDPPSGLTDTQYF
14	NA	NA	TRBJ2-7	TRBV9	TGTGCCAGCAGCGTAGGGCGGGACAGCCCCGAGCAGTACTTC	CASSVGRDSPEQYF